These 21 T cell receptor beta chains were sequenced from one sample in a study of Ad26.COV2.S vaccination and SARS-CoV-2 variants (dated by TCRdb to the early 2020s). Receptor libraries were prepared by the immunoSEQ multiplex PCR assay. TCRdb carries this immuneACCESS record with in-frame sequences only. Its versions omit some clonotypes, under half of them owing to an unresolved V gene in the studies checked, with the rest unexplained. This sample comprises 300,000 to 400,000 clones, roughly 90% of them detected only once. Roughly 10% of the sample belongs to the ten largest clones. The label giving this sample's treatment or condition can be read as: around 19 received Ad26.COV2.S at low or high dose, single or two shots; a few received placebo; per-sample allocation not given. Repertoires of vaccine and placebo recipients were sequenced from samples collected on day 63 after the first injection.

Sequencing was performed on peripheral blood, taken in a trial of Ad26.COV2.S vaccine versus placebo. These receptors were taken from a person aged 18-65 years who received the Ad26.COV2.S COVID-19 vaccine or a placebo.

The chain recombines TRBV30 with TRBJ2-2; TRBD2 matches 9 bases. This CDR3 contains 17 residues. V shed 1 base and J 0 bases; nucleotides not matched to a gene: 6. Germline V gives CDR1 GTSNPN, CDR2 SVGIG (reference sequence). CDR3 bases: TGTGCCTGGAGTGGACTAGCGGTGACGACGAACACCGGGGAGCTGTTTTTT. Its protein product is CAWSGLAVTTNTGELFF.

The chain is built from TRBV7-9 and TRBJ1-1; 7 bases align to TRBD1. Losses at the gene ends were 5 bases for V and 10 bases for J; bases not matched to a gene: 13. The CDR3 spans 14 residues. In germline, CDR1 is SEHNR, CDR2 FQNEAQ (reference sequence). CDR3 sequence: CASSGQTGAPGAFF. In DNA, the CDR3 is TGTGCCAGCAGCGGGCAAACAGGGGCTCCCGGAGCTTTCTTT.

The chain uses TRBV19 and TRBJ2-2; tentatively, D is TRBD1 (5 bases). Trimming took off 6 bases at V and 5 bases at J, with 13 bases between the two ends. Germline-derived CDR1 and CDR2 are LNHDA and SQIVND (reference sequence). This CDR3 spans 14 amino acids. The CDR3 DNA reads TGTGCCAGTAGGGAGTGGGCAGGGACCGGGGAGCTGTTTTTT. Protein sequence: CASREWAGTGELFF.

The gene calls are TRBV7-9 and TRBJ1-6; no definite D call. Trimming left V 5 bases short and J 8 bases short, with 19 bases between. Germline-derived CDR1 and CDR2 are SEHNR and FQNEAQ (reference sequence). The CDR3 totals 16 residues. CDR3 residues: CASSLGRNVEDSPLHF. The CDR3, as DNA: TGTGCCAGCAGCCTCGGACGGAACGTGGAAGATTCACCCCTCCACTTT.

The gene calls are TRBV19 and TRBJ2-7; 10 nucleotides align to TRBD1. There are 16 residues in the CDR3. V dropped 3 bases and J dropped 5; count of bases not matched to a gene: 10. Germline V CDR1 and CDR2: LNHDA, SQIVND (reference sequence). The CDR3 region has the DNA TGTGCCAGTAGTATCGGGTCGGGACAGGGGTATCACGAGCAGTACTTC. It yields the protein CASSIGSGQGYHEQYF.

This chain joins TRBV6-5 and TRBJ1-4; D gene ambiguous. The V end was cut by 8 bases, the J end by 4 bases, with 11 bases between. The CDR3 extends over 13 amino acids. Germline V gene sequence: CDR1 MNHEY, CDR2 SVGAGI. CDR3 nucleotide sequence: TGTGCCAGCTCCTTTCAAGTTAATGAAAAACTGTTTTTT. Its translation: CASSFQVNEKLFF.

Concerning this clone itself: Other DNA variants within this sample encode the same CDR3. This CDR3 is CASSLEQLNQPQHF. CDR3 nucleotide sequence: TGTGCCAGCAGCTTGGAGCAGCTCAATCAGCCCCAGCATTTT. V gene TRBV5-5 combines with J gene TRBJ1-5; D is undetermined. Trimming took 0 bases from V and 3 from J, leaving 7 bases between them. The CDR3 spans 14 residues. Germline CDR1 SGHKS, CDR2 YYEKEE (reference sequence).

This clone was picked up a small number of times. The CDR3 region is CASSLEASGSNEQFF. CDR3 nucleotides: TGTGCCAGCAGCTTAGAGGCTAGCGGGAGCAATGAGCAGTTCTTC. The rearrangement uses TRBV7-3 and TRBJ2-1; 10 nucleotides agree with TRBD2. Germline loops: CDR1 SGHTA, CDR2 FQGTGA. The V segment lost 2 bases and the J segment 6 bases; nucleotides outside the gene matches: 4. The CDR3 has 15 residues.

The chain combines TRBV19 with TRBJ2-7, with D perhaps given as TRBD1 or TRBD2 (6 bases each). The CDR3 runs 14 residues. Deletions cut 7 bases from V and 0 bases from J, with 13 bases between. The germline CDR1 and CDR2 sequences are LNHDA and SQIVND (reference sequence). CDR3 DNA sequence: TGTGCCAGTACCGACGGGGGCCGCTCCTACGAGCAGTACTTC. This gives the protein CASTDGGRSYEQYF.

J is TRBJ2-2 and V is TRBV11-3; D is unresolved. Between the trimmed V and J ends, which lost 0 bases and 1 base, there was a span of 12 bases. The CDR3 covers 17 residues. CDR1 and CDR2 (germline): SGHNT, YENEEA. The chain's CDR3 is CASSLDAPVGNTGELFF. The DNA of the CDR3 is TGTGCCAGCAGCTTAGATGCCCCTGTAGGGAACACCGGGGAGCTGTTTTTT.

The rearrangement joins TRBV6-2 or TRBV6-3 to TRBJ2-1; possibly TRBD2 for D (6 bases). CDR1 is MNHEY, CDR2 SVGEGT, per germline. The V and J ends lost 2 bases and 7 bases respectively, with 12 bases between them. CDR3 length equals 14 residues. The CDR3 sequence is CASSYGGPGNEQFF. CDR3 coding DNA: TGTGCCAGCAGTTACGGAGGGCCGGGGAATGAGCAGTTCTTC.

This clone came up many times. The CDR3 reads CASSLGTSGSHNEQFF. The CDR3 region has the DNA TGTGCCAGCAGTCTCGGGACTAGCGGGAGTCACAATGAGCAGTTCTTC. The chain recombines TRBV27 with TRBJ2-1; 14 nucleotides line up with TRBD2. Germline CDR1 is MNHEY and CDR2 is SMNVEV (reference sequence). The CDR3 sequence is 16 residues long. V was pared by 5 bases and J by 5 bases, with 5 bases of the junction left unmatched.

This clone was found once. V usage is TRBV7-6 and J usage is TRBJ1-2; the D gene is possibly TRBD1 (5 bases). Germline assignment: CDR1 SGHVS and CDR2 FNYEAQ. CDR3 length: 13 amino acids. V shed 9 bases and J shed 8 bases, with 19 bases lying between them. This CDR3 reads CASTPGGAMGYTF. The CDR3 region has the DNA TGTGCCAGTACCCCGGGAGGGGCTATGGGCTACACCTTC.

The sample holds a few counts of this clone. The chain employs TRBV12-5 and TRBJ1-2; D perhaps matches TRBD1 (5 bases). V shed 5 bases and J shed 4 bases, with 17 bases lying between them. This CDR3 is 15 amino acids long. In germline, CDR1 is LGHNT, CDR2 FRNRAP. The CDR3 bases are TGTGCTAGTGGTCCGCCGCAGGGTCTAAGCTATGGCTACACCTTC. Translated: CASGPPQGLSYGYTF.

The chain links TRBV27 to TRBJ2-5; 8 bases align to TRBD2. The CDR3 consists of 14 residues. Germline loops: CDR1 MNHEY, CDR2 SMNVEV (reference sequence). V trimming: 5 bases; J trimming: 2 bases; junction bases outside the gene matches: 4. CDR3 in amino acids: CASSTLAAQETQYF. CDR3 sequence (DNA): TGTGCCAGCAGTACACTAGCGGCACAAGAGACCCAGTACTTC.

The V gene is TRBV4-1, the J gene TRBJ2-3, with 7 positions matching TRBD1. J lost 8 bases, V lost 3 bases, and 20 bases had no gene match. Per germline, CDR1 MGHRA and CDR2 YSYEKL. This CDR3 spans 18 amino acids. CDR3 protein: CASSQNIDRELGRGTQYF. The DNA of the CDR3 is TGCGCCAGCAGCCAGAATATTGACAGGGAGCTCGGCCGGGGTACGCAGTATTTT.

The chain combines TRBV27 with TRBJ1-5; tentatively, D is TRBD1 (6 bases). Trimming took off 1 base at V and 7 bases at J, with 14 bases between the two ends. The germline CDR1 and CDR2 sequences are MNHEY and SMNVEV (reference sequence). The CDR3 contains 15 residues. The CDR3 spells CASSLYGTPTQPQHF. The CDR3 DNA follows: TGTGCCAGCAGTTTATACGGGACACCTACCCAGCCCCAGCATTTT.

The CDR3 sequence is CSVDIGTGYEVEAFF. In DNA, the CDR3 is TGCAGCGTTGATATTGGAACAGGGTATGAGGTTGAAGCTTTCTTT. The chain is built from TRBV29-1 and TRBJ1-1, with a tentative D call TRBD1 (6 bases). This CDR3 has 15 amino acids. CDR1 and CDR2 (germline): SQVTM, ANQGSEA. Trimming pared 3 bases from V and 7 bases from J, leaving 21 bases between.

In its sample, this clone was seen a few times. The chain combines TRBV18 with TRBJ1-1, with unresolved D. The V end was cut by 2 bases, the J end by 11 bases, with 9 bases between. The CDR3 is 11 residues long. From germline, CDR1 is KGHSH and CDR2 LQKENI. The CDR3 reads CASSPASMAFF. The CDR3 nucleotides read TGTGCCAGCTCACCAGCAAGTATGGCTTTCTTT.

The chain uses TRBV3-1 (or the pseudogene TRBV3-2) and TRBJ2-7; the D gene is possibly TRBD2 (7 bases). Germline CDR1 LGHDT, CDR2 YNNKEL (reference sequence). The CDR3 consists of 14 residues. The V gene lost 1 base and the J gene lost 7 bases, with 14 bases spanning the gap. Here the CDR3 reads CASSQGFGGLEQYF. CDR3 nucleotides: TGTGCCAGCAGCCAAGGGTTCGGGGGGCTGGAGCAGTACTTC.

The CDR3 here is CAISTGTRSSQETQYF. CDR3 DNA: TGTGCCATCAGTACCGGGACCCGGAGCTCCCAAGAGACCCAGTACTTC. The rearrangement uses TRBV10-3 and TRBJ2-5; D tentatively reads TRBD1 or TRBD2 (5 bases each). CDR1 and CDR2 from the germline V gene are ENHRY and SYGVKD. The V end lost 5 bases, the J end lost 1 base, and 17 bases lay between the germline ends. The CDR3 sequence is 16 residues long.